The 20 T cell receptor beta chains below were found in one sample sequenced in a study of technical replicates of blood from a handful of donors. Here immunoSEQ multiplex PCR was the method, and the copy in TCRdb shows in-frame clones only, minus some. The table shows more than 90,000 clones, with nearly 96% occurring only once. Input material: T cells isolated from PBMCs. The receptors here all came from a human donor in good health.

The V gene is TRBV2, the J gene TRBJ1-2; 7 bases agree with TRBD1. The CDR3 runs to 13 residues. V trimming: 4 bases; J trimming: 4 bases; junction bases outside the gene matches: 3. Germline V gene sequence: CDR1 SNHLY, CDR2 FYNNEI. The CDR3 reads CASSGQGTYGYTF. CDR3 in DNA: TGTGCCAGCAGTGGACAGGGTACCTATGGCTACACCTTC.

The V call is TRBV6-1, the J call TRBJ2-7; the D gene is possibly TRBD1 (6 bases). The V end was cut by 6 bases, the J end by 6 bases, with 21 bases between. CDR1 and CDR2 from the germline V gene are MNHNS and SASEGT. This CDR3 is 15 amino acids long. The CDR3 protein is CASRERREGVGEQYF. CDR3 coding DNA: TGTGCCAGCAGAGAACGAAGAGAGGGGGTTGGCGAGCAGTACTTC.

The sample holds a few counts of this clone. This rearrangement joins TRBV7-9 to TRBJ1-1; D possibly corresponds to TRBD1 (6 bases). CDR1 is SEHNR, CDR2 FQNEAQ, per germline (reference sequence). CDR3 length: 13 amino acids. Trimming shortened V by 3 bases and J by 6 bases, and 11 bases separated the two germline ends. DNA for the CDR3: TGTGCCAGCAGCTTCACAGGGAGCGCTGAAGCTTTCTTT. Encoded protein: CASSFTGSAEAFF.

Worth noting for this clone: The sample carries other DNA sequences with the same CDR3. J is TRBJ1-1 and V is TRBV20-1, with a tentative D call TRBD1 (5 bases). CDR3 size: 11 residues. Trimming stripped 7 bases from V and 2 bases from J, with 8 bases between. Germline V gene lookup returns CDR1 DFQATT and CDR2 SNEGSKA (reference sequence). The CDR3 DNA reads TGCAGTGTGGGGCGCAACACTGAAGCTTTCTTT. This encodes CSVGRNTEAFF.

This clone was recorded only once. The J gene is TRBJ1-4, the V gene TRBV15, with D tentatively TRBD1 (5 bases). Germline CDR1 reads LNHNV; CDR2 reads YYDKDF (reference sequence). The CDR3 sequence is 17 residues long. Deletions cut 1 base from V and 0 bases from J, with 12 bases between. The CDR3 DNA reads TGTGCCACCAGCAGAGGTCCAGGGAGGTCAACTAATGAAAAACTGTTTTTT. It specifies CATSRGPGRSTNEKLFF.

CDR3 DNA: TGTGCCAGCAGCTTAGTAGGGACAGAATCGTACGAGCAGTACTTC. Its protein is CASSLVGTESYEQYF. The chain recombines TRBV11-3 with TRBJ2-7; 7 positions match TRBD1. The V gene's germline CDR1 is SGHNT and CDR2 YENEEA. The CDR3 runs to 15 residues. J gave up 4 bases and V 1 base, and 7 bases lay outside the gene matches. The entire variable domain, with the rest obtained from reference TRBV11-3 and TRBJ2-7, is as follows: EAGVVQSPRYKIIEKKQPVAFWCNPISGHNTLYWYLQNLGQGPELLIRYENEEAVDDSQLPKDRFSAERLKGVDSTLKIQPAELGDSAVYLCASSLVGTESYEQYFGPGTRLTVT.

The gene calls are TRBV5-1 and TRBJ2-7; no clear D. Trimming removed 0 bases at V and 4 bases at J, with 8 bases between. This CDR3 is 13 amino acids long. Germline assignment: CDR1 SGHRS and CDR2 YFSETQ. CDR3 sequence reads: CASSLGGQYEQYF. DNA for the CDR3: TGCGCCAGCAGCTTGGGTGGCCAGTACGAGCAGTACTTC.

V gene TRBV5-8 combines with J gene TRBJ2-7, with 12 bases identical to TRBD1. V lost 2 bases, J lost 4 bases, and 13 bases stayed unmatched. The CDR3 runs 18 residues. Germline V gene sequence: CDR1 SGHTS, CDR2 YDEGEE. DNA of the CDR3: TGTGCCAGCAGCTTTCTCCTCGGGACAGGGGGCGATCAGTACGAGCAGTACTTC. Amino acids: CASSFLLGTGGDQYEQYF.

CDR3 nucleotides: TGTGCCAGCAGCCCCCCGGGGGGGGACACTGAAGCTTTCTTT. Translated: CASSPPGGDTEAFF. This chain connects TRBV7-9 to TRBJ1-1; maybe TRBD1 (5 bases). The CDR3 length is 14 residues. With 5 bases removed from V and 3 bases from J, the gap between germline ends came to 13 bases. Germline CDR1 SEHNR, CDR2 FQNEAQ (reference sequence).

The chain links TRBV27 to TRBJ1-4, with D possibly TRBD1 on 5 matching bases. The V end lost 4 bases, the J end lost 7 bases, and 16 bases lay between the germline ends. The CDR3 is made up of 15 amino acids. The germline V gene encodes CDR1 MNHEY and CDR2 SMNVEV (reference sequence). The CDR3, as DNA: TGTGCCAGCAGTTATCAGCGGGGGTCTAGTGAAAAACTGTTTTTT. It is translated as CASSYQRGSSEKLFF.

This clone was seen once. The chain is built from TRBV19 and TRBJ2-7, with D possibly TRBD2 on 6 matching bases. The CDR3 is 13 residues long. V lost 3 bases and J 2 bases, leaving 8 bases between the germline ends. CDR1 and CDR2 (germline): LNHDA, SQIVND (reference sequence). CDR3 DNA: TGTGCCAGTAGTATCCCGGGGGCCTACGAGCAGTACTTC. Its protein is CASSIPGAYEQYF.

This clone was counted once. The rearrangement uses TRBV10-1 and TRBJ2-3, with a weak D call TRBD2 (6 bases). Germline V gene sequence: CDR1 WNHNN, CDR2 SYGVQD (reference sequence). V dropped 6 bases and J dropped 0 bases, with 10 bases sitting between them. This CDR3 has 14 amino acids. This chain's CDR3 is CASSRDSSTDTQYF. CDR3 bases: TGCGCCAGCAGCAGGGACTCTAGCACAGATACGCAGTATTTT.

CDR3 loop: CASSSAGTSGYYEQYF. CDR3 sequence (DNA): TGTGCCAGCAGTTCCGCCGGGACTAGCGGATACTACGAGCAGTACTTC. The V call is TRBV28, the J call TRBJ2-7, with TRBD2 matching 11 bases. The CDR3 covers 16 residues. The V gene end was trimmed by 4 bases and the J gene end by 3 bases; junction bases not matched to a gene: 8. Germline-derived CDR1 and CDR2 are MDHEN and SYDVKM. Looking up the rest from reference TRBV28 and TRBJ2-7 gives the full variable domain: DVKVTQSSRYLVKRTGEKVFLECVQDMDHENMFWYRQDPGLGLRLIYFSYDVKMKEKGDIPEGYSVSREKKERFSLILESASTNQTSMYLCASSSAGTSGYYEQYFGPGTRLTVT.

V and J are TRBV27 and TRBJ1-2; no clear D gene. CDR3 length: 13 residues. Germline CDR1 is MNHEY and CDR2 is SMNVEV (reference sequence). The ends were cut back, 8 bases at V and 3 bases at J, with 13 bases in the middle. The CDR3 DNA sequence: TGTGCCAGCGCTAGTATGTTGGACTATGGCTACACCTTC. This encodes CASASMLDYGYTF.

This chain joins TRBV9 and TRBJ2-1, with TRBD2 identical over 9 bases. From germline, CDR1 is SGDLS and CDR2 YYNGEE. This CDR3 contains 15 residues. V was pared by 6 bases and J by 8 bases, with 12 bases of the junction left unmatched. In nucleotides, the CDR3 is TGTGCCAGCACGGTTGGGACTAGCTCATCCGATGAGCAGTTCTTC. Encoded protein: CASTVGTSSSDEQFF.

The chain links TRBV4-1 to TRBJ2-3, with D possibly matching TRBD1 (6 bases). Germline V gives CDR1 MGHRA, CDR2 YSYEKL. The V end was cut by 0 bases, the J end by 2 bases, with 15 bases between. This CDR3 has 17 amino acids. CDR3 DNA: TGCGCCAGCAGCCAAGAGGTAATGGACAGCTTCACAGATACGCAGTATTTT. Translated, it gives CASSQEVMDSFTDTQYF.

The rearrangement uses TRBV4-2 and TRBJ1-3, with D unresolved. The CDR3 runs to 16 residues. Germline CDR1 and CDR2: LGHNA and YNFKEQ. Between the trimmed V and J ends, which lost 2 bases and 0 bases, there was a span of 11 bases. CDR3 loop: CASSQSPGFSGNTIYF. The CDR3 bases are TGTGCCAGCAGCCAAAGCCCGGGATTCTCTGGAAACACCATATATTTT.

The V gene is TRBV6-5, the J gene TRBJ2-1; 11 bases are a match to TRBD2. The V gene end was trimmed by 2 bases and the J gene end by 7 bases; junction bases not matched to a gene: 4. The germline V gene has CDR1 MNHEY and CDR2 SVGAGI. The CDR3 has 15 residues. The CDR3 DNA sequence: TGTGCCAGCAGTTACGTAGCGGGGGGGGGAAATGAGCAGTTCTTC. It codes for CASSYVAGGGNEQFF.

The V call is TRBV6-5, the J call TRBJ2-1; D is perhaps TRBD1 (5 bases). The CDR3 sequence is 15 residues long. The germline CDR1 and CDR2 sequences are MNHEY and SVGAGI. V lost 6 bases and J 3 bases, leaving 15 bases between the germline ends. The CDR3: CASRTATQGYNEQFF. Here the CDR3 DNA reads TGTGCCAGCAGAACAGCAACCCAGGGCTACAATGAGCAGTTCTTC.

The chain has TRBV4-1 and TRBJ2-1; TRBD2 aligns across 8 bases. The trim removed 1 base at V and 4 bases at J, leaving 6 bases unmatched. CDR1 MGHRA and CDR2 YSYEKL come from the germline V gene. The CDR3 length is 16 residues. The CDR3 spells CASSQAVAGKYNEQFF. CDR3 DNA sequence: TGCGCCAGCAGCCAAGCGGTAGCGGGGAAATACAATGAGCAGTTCTTC.